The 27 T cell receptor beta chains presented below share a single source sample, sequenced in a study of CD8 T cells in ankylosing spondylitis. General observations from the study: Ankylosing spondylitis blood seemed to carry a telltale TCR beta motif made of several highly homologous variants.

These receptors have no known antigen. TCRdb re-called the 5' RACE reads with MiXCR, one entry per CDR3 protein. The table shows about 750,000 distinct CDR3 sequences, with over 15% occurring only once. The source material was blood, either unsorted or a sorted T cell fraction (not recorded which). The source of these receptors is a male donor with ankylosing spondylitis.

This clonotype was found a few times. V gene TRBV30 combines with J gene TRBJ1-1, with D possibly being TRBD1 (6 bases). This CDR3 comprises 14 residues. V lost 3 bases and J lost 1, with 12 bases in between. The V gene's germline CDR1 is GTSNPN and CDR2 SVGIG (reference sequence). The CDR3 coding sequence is TGTGCCTGGAGCGAGGGGGTTCGGAACACTGAAGCTTTCTTT. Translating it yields CAWSEGVRNTEAFF.

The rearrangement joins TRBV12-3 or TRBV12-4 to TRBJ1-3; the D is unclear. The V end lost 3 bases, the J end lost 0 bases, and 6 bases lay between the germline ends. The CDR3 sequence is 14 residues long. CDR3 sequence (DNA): TGTGCCAGCAGTTTGTCGAACTCTGGAAACACCATATATTTT. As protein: CASSLSNSGNTIYF.

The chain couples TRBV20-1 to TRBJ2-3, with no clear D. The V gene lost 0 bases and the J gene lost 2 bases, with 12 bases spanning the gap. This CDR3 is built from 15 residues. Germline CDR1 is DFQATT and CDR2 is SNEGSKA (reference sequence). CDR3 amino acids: CSARDYTEHTDTQYF. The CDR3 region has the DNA TGCAGTGCTAGAGATTACACAGAACACACAGATACGCAGTATTTT.

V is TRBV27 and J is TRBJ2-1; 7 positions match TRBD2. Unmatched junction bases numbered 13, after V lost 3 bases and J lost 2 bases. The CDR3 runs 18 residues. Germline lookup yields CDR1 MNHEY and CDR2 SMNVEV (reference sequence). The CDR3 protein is CASSLGPGLAETYNEQFF. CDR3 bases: TGTGCCAGCAGTTTGGGCCCTGGGCTAGCGGAAACCTACAATGAGCAGTTCTTC.

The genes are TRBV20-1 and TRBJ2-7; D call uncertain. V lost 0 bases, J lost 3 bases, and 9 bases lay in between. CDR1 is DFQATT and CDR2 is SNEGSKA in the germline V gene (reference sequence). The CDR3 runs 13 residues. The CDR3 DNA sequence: TGCAGTGCTAGAGACATAAATAACTACGAGCAGTACTTC. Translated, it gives CSARDINNYEQYF.

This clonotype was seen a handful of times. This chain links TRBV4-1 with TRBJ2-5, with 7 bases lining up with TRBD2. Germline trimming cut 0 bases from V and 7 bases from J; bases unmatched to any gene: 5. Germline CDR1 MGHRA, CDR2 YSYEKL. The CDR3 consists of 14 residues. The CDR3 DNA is TGCGCCAGCAGCCAAGAGGGAGGGTTTGGGACCCAGTACTTC. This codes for CASSQEGGFGTQYF.

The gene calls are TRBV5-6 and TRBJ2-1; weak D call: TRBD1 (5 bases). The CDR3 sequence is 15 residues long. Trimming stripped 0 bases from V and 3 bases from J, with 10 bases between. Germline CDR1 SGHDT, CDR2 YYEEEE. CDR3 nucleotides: TGTGCCAGCAGCTTGGACCCGGACAACTACAATGAGCAGTTCTTC. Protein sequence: CASSLDPDNYNEQFF.

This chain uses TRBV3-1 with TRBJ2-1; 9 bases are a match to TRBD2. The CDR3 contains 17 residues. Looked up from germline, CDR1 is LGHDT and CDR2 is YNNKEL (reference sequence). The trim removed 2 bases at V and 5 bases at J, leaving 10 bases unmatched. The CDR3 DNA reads TGTGCCAGCAGCCAACCGCGGGGGGGTCCGTGGGACAATGAGCAGTTCTTC. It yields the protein CASSQPRGGPWDNEQFF.

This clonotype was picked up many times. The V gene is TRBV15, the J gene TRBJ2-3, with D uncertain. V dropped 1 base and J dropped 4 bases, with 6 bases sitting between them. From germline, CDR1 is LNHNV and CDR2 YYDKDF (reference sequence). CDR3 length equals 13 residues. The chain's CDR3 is CATSRGFADTQYF. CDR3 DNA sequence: TGTGCCACCAGCAGAGGGTTCGCAGATACGCAGTATTTT.

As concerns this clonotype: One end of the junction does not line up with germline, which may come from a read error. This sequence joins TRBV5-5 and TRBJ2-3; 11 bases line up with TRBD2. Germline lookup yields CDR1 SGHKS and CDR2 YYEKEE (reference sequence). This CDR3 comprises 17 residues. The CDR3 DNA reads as TGTGCCAGCGGCTTGGGGACAACCGGGACTAGCGGCAGGACGCAGTATTTT. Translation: CASGLGTTGTSGRTQYF.

The CDR3 region has the DNA TGTGCCTGGAGTTGGGCCTCAGCATACAATGAGCAGTTCTTC. It encodes CAWSWASAYNEQFF. The rearrangement uses TRBV30 and TRBJ2-1; D call uncertain. Trimming took 2 bases from V and 4 from J, leaving 12 bases between them. The germline V gene encodes CDR1 GTSNPN and CDR2 SVGIG (reference sequence). This CDR3 is built from 14 residues. The full variable domain, rest sourced from reference TRBV30 and TRBJ2-1, is SQTIHQWPATLVQPVGSPLSLECTVEGTSNPNLYWYRQAAGRGLQLLFYSVGIGQISSEVPQNLSASRPQDRQFILSSKKLLLSDSGFYLCAWSWASAYNEQFFGPGTRLTVL.

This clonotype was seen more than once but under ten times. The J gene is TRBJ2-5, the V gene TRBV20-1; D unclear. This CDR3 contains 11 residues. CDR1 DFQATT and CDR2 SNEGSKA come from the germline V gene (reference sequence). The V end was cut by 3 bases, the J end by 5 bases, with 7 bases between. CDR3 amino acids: CSARYRETQYF. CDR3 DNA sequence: TGCAGTGCTAGGTACCGGGAGACCCAGTACTTC.

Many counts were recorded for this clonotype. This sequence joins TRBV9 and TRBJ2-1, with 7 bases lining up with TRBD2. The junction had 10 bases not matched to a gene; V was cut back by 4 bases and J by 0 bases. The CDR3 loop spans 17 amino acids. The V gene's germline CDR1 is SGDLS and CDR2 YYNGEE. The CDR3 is CASSPYPSGSSYNEQFF. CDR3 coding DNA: TGTGCCAGCAGCCCATACCCTAGCGGAAGCTCCTACAATGAGCAGTTCTTC. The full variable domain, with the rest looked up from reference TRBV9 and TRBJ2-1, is DSGVTQTPKHLITATGQRVTLRCSPRSGDLSVYWYQQSLDQGLQFLIQYYNGEERAKGNILERFSAQQFPDLHSELNLSSLELGDSALYFCASSPYPSGSSYNEQFFGPGTRLTVL.

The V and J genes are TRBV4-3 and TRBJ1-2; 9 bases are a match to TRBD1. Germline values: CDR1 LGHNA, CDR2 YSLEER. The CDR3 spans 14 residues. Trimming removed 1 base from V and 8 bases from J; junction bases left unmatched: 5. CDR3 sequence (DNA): TGCGCCAGCAGCCAAGCGGGACAGGGCAGGGGCTACACCTTC. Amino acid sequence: CASSQAGQGRGYTF.

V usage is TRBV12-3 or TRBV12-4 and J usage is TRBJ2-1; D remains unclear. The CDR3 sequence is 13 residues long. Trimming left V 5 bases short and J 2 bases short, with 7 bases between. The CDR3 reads CASSDHPYNEQFF. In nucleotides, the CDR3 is TGTGCCAGCAGTGATCACCCCTACAATGAGCAGTTCTTC.

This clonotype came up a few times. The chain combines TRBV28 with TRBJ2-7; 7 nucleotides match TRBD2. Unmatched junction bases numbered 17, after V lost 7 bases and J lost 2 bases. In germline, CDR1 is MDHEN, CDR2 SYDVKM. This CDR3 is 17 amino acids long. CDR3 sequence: CASKRAGVGLYPYEQYF. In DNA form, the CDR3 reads TGTGCCAGCAAAAGGGCGGGAGTTGGGCTCTACCCCTACGAGCAGTACTTC.

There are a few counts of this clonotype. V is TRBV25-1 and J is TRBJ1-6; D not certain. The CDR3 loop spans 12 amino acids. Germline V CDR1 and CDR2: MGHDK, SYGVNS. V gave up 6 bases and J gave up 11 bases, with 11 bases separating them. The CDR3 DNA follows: TGTGCCAGCAGCCCCTTCGGGGCACCCCTCCACTTT. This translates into CASSPFGAPLHF.

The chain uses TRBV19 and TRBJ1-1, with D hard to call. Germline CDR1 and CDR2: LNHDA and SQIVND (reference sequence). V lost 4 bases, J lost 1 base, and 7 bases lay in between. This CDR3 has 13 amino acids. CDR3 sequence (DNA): TGTGCCAGTAGTAAAACACAGAACACTGAAGCTTTCTTT. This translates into CASSKTQNTEAFF. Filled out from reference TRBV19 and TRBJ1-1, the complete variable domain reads DGGITQSPKYLFRKEGQNVTLSCEQNLNHDAMYWYRQDPGQGLRLIYYSQIVNDFQKGDIAEGYSVSREKKESFPLTVTSAQKNPTAFYLCASSKTQNTEAFFGQGTRLTVV.

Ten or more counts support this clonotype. CDR3 sequence (DNA): TGCAGCGCCAGGACAGGACCCTACGAGCAGTACTTC. Translating it yields CSARTGPYEQYF. The rearrangement links TRBV29-1 to TRBJ2-7, with 7 nucleotides matching TRBD1. The CDR3 runs to 12 residues. Germline values: CDR1 SQVTM, CDR2 ANQGSEA. V shed 7 bases, J shed 2 bases, and the junction held 5 bases outside the gene matches.

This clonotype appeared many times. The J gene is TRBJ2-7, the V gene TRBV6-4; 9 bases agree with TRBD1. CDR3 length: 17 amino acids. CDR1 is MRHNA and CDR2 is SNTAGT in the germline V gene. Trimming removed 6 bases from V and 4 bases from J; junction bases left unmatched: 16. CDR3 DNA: TGTGCCAGCAGCGGAGCCTACCCGGGACAGGGACCATACGAGCAGTACTTC. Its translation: CASSGAYPGQGPYEQYF.

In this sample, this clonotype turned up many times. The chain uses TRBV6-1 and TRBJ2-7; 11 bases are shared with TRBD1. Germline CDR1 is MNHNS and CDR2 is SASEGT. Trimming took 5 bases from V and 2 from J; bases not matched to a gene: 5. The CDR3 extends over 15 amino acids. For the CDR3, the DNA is TGTGCCAGCAGTCCTTGGGACAGGGGGGCCTACGAGCAGTACTTC. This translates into CASSPWDRGAYEQYF.

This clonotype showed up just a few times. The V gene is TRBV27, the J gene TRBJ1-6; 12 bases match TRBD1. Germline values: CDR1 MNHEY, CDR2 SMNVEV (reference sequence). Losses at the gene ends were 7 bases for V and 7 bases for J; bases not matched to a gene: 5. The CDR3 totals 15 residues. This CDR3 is CASTEGTGGNSPLHF. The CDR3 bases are TGTGCCAGCACTGAAGGGACAGGGGGCAATTCACCCCTCCACTTT.

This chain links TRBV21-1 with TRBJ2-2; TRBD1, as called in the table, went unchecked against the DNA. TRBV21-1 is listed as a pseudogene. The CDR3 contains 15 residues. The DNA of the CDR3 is TGTGCCAGCAGCAATGATACAGGGCTCACCGGGGAGCTGTTTTTT. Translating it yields CASSNDTGLTGELFF.

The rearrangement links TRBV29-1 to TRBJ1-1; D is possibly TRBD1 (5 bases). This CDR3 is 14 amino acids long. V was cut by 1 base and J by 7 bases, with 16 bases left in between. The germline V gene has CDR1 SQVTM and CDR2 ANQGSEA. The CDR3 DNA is TGCAGCGTTGAAGGTCGGGGGGTAGGGATTGAAGCTTTCTTT. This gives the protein CSVEGRGVGIEAFF. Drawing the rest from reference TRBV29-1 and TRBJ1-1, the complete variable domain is SAVISQKPSRDICQRGTSLTIQCQVDSQVTMMFWYRQQPGQSLTLIATANQGSEATYESGFVIDKFPISRPNLTFSTLTVSNMSPEDSSIYLCSVEGRGVGIEAFFGQGTRLTVV.

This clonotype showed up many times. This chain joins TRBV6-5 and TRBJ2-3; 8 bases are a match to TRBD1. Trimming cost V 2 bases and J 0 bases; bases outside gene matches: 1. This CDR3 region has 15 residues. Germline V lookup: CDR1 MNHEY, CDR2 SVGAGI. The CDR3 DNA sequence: TGTGCCAGCAGTTACACAGGGGGTAGCACAGATACGCAGTATTTT. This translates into CASSYTGGSTDTQYF.

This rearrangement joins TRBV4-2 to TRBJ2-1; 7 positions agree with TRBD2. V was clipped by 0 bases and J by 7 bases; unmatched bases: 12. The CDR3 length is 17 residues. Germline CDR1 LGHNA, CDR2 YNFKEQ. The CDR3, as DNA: TGTGCCAGCAGCCAAGATCTGGGACTATCCTTGGGGAATGAGCAGTTCTTC. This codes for CASSQDLGLSLGNEQFF.

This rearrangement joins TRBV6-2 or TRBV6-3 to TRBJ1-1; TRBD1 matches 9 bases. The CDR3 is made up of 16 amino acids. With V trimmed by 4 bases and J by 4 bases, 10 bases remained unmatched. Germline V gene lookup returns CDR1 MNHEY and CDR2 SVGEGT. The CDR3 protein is CASSSGQGRTITEAFF. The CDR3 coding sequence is TGTGCCAGCAGTTCCGGACAGGGGAGGACAATCACTGAAGCTTTCTTT.